This T cell receptor (beta chain) was sequenced for a study of T cells in Graves' hyperthyroidism and ophthalmopathy (dated by TCRdb to about 2019). At the level of the whole study: To identify TCR V-J signatures that set the groups apart, the researchers used a discovery cohort of more than 95 patients, made up of 40 to 45 with Graves' ophthalmopathy and about 60 with stable Graves' hyperthyroidism. An independent validation cohort of about 19 hyperthyroidism patients and 17 patients who later progressed to ophthalmopathy tested prospective prediction of ophthalmopathy. For training and testing, the 100 or so patients in the discovery cohort were randomly divided in a 7:3 ratio. Thyroid tissue and blood T-cell repertoires from six Graves' hyperthyroidism patients were also compared in the study. After blood sampling, hyperthyroidism patients were treated with methimazole at a starting dose of 30 mg daily, and ophthalmopathy patients were treated with high-dose intravenous methylprednisolone. The paper describes TCR Vbeta CDR3 sequencing of some 130 peripheral blood samples, made up of 40 to 45 ophthalmopathy patients, 70 to 75 hyperthyroidism patients and 17 progressor patients.

The TCR beta CDR3 regions were amplified from RNA transcripts. The TCR CDR3 was subjected to a first round of RT-PCR using the HTBI primer set and the Qiagen OneStep RT-PCR kit. Libraries were constructed in a second round of multiplex PCR, after which size selection and purification were performed. Sequencing of the libraries was done on an Illumina HiSeq2000 using paired-end 100 bp reads. Per the original workflow: Raw data were processed with SOAPnuke, discarding reads with adapters, uncalled bases, mean Phred below 15, or no exact constant-primer or identifier match. COPE v1.2.5 was used to merge the high-quality paired reads, and each unique nucleotide sequence was defined as a clonotype. Clonotypes were aligned to IMGT TRBV, TRBD and TRBJ reference segments using MiTCR v1.1. Only V-J combinations with frequency above 0.0001, covering about 99% of repertoires, were analysed. The TCS score was defined as the ratio of F50 (clonal expansion) to E x V (chaos), calculated using BLOSUM62-based TCRdist between CDR3 peptides within each V-J. Welch's t-statistics and random forest reduced roughly 500 V-J features to 13, which were used in a naive Bayes classifier (R e1071). The Morisita-Horn index was used to measure how similar the thyroid and blood repertoires were. The public reads were reanalyzed by TCRdb: fastp trimming at Q25, MiXCR alignment, in-frame beta chains only. Entries that share a CDR3 protein sequence are merged under the most common genes and DNA. TCRdb, rather than the study authors, made the V and J calls. For this sample there are more than 550,000 distinct CDR3 sequences; 40% to 55% appear just once. Together, the top ten hold less than 9.5% of the sample.

The investigation overall reported the following: Most expanded thyroid clonotypes (frequency above 0.001) were also detected in blood, suggesting blood repertoires may reflect thyroid immune responses. In validation, the model predicted progression to ophthalmopathy with about 71% sensitivity and 72.22% specificity, a median of roughly seven months before onset. Ophthalmopathy was separated from stable hyperthyroidism by a 13 V-J signature model, with approximately 89% sensitivity and about 81% specificity obtained in cross-validation and 80%/75% obtained in testing. Sample size was not statistically predetermined, and investigators were not blinded to group allocation.

The V end loses 1 base and the J end loses 5 bases, and a stretch of 11 bases separates them. Including the terminal cysteine and phenylalanine, the CDR3 comprises 14 residues. Only the CDR3 region is kept as DNA, spanning 42 bases read in frame from base 1. CDR1 and CDR2 are drawn from the germline V gene (reference sequence): SEHNR, FQNEAQ. Any patient with an uncontrolled infection, another autoimmune disease, pregnancy or lactation was excluded. Diagnoses were based on clinical symptoms, serum thyroxine and TRAb, thyroid ultrasound and orbital computed tomography. Total RNA was extracted using Trizol reagent, and RNA quality was assessed on an Agilent 2100 Bioanalyzer. This clonotype has a count of ten or more. Its antigen is not yet known. Base qualities are not recorded, but no much larger clone differs from it by a single base.

The material sequenced was peripheral blood or thyroid tissue (not recorded which). This sequence uses TRBV7-9 and TRBJ2-5; TRBD2 is a possible D gene, resting on 5 matching bases. The sequence derives from an adult man with Graves' disease, either hyperthyroidism or ophthalmopathy (not recorded which). The CDR3 region reads CASSLVRGSETQYF. Here is the DNA: TGTGCCAGCAGCTTAGTCCGGGGTTCCGAGACCCAGTACTTC.